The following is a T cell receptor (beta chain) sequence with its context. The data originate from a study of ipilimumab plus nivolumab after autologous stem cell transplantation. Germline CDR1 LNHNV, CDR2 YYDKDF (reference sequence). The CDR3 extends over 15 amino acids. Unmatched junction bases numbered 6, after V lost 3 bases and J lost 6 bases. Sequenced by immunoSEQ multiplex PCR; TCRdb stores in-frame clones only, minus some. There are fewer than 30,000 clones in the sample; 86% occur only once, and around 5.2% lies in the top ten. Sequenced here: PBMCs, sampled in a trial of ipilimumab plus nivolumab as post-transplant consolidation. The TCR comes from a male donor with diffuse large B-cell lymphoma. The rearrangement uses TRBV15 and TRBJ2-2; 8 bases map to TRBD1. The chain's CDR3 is CATSRTGAVAGELFF. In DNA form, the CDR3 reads TGTGCCACCAGCAGGACAGGGGCGGTAGCCGGGGAGCTGTTTTTT. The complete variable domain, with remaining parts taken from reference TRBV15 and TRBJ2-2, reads DAMVIQNPRYQVTQFGKPVTLSCSQTLNHNVMYWYQQKSSQAPKLLFHYYDKDFNNEADTPDNFQSRRPNTSFCFLDIRSPGLGDTAMYLCATSRTGAVAGELFFGEGSRLTVL.